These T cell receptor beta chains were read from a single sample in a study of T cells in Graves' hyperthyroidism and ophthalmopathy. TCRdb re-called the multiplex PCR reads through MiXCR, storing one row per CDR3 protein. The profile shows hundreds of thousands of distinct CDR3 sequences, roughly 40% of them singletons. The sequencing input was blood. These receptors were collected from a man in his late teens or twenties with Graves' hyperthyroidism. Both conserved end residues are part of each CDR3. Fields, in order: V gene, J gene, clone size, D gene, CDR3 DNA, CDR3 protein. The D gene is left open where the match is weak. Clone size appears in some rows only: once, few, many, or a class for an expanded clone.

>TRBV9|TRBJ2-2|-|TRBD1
TGTGCCAGCAGCGTAGTAGGGGGCCGCACCGGGGAGCTGTTTTTT
CASSVVGGRTGELFF
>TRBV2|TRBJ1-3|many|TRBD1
TGTGCCAGCAGTGATCCCGACAGGGTATGGGCTGGAAACACCATATATTTT
CASSDPDRVWAGNTIYF
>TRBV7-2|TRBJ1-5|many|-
TGTGCCAGCAGCTTAACGCGGGATGGGCCCCAGCATTTT
CASSLTRDGPQHF
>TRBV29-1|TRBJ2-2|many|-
TGCAGCGTTGCCCCGACTAGGATCGGGGAGCTGTTTTTT
CSVAPTRIGELFF
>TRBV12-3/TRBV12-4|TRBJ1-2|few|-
TGTGCCAGCAGTTTAGAAGTAGGGTTGAGCTATGGCTACACCTTC
CASSLEVGLSYGYTF
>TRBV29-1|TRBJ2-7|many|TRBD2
TGCAGCGTTCGACTAGCGGGAGGCAACTACTACGAGCAGTACTTC
CSVRLAGGNYYEQYF
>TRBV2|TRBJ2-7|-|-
TGTGCCAGCAGCTCTCCTACTGGGGCCAACGTCCACGAGCAGTACTTC
CASSSPTGANVHEQYF
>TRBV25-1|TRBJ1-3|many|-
TGTGCCAGCAGTGACGACAGTTCTGGAAACACCATATATTTT
CASSDDSSGNTIYF
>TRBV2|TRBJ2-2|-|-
TGTGCCAGCAGCCGAAGTAGCCTCACCGGGGAGCTGTTTTTT
CASSRSSLTGELFF
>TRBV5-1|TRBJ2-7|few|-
TGCGCCAGCAGCTTGGAGGCCAGGGGAGTCGACGAGCAGTACTTC
CASSLEARGVDEQYF
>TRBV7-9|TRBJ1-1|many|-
TGTGCCAGCAGCTTAGGATTCGACACTGAAGCTTTCTTT
CASSLGFDTEAFF
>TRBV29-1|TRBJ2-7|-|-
TGCAGTGCATTCGGGGAGCTGAACGAGCAGTACTTC
CSAFGELNEQYF
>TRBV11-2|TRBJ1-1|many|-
TGTGCCAGCAGCTTTGTCGTCACTGAAGCTTTCTTT
CASSFVVTEAFF
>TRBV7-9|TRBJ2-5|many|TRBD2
TGTGCCAGCAGCACGGGACTAGCGGGGCGCCAAGAGACCCAGTACTTC
CASSTGLAGRQETQYF
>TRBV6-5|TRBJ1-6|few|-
TGTGCCAGCAGAGCTACAGGGTCTAATTCACCCCTCCACTTT
CASRATGSNSPLHF
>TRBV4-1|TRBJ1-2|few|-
TGCGCCAGCATGGGAGACCCTAACTATGGCTACACCTTC
CASMGDPNYGYTF
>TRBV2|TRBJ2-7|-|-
TGTGCCAGCAGTGAACCCCTCAGCTCCTACGAGCAGTACTTC
CASSEPLSSYEQYF
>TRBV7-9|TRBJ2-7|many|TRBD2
TGTGCCAGCAGCGGCGGGACTAGCGGGACCTACGAGCAGTACTTC
CASSGGTSGTYEQYF
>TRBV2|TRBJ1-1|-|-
TGTGCCAGCAGGGGGATTGAAGCTTTGTTT
CASRGIEALF
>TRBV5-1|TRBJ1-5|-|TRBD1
TGCACCAGCAGCTTGGGGACAGGGATGGGCAATCAGCCCCAGCATTTT
CTSSLGTGMGNQPQHF
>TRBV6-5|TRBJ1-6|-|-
TGTGCCAGCAGTTATTTTAAAACAGGGTTGCGGAATTCACCCCTCCACTTT
CASSYFKTGLRNSPLHF
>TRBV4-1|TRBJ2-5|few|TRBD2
TGCGCCAGCAGCCAGGAGGGAGGGTTAGAGACCCAGTACTTC
CASSQEGGLETQYF
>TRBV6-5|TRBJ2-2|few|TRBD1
TGTGCCAGCAGTGAGGAAGGGGGCACAGCCGGGGAGCTGTTTTTT
CASSEEGGTAGELFF
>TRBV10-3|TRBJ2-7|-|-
TGTGCCATCGGGGCAGCAAACTACGAGCAGTACTTC
CAIGAANYEQYF
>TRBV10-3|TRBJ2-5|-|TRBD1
TGTGCCATCAGTCCACGGACAGGGGAGACCCAGTACTTC
CAISPRTGETQYF
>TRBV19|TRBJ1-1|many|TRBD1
TGTGCCAGTAGTACGGACAGGGTTGAAGCTTTCTTT
CASSTDRVEAFF
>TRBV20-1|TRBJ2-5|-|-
TGCAGTGCTAGAGATTCTTCGCGTCTCCAAGAGACCCAGTACTTC
CSARDSSRLQETQYF
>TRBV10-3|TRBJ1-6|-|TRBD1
TGTGCCATCAGGCGGAAAGAGGGGGCTGGTTCACCCCTCCACTTT
CAIRRKEGAGSPLHF
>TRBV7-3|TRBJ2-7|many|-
TGTGCCAGCAGCCCCGAAGGGTTGGACGAGCAGTACTTC
CASSPEGLDEQYF
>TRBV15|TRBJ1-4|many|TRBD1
TGTGCCACCAGCACAGGGACGACAGGGCAAAATGAAAAACTGTTTTTT
CATSTGTTGQNEKLFF
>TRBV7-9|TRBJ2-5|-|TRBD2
TGTGCCAGCAGCGTCGTAGCGGGGGCCGAGGAGACCCAGTACTTC
CASSVVAGAEETQYF
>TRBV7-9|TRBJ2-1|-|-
TGTGCCAGCAGCTCGAAACCGGCGGAGCAGTTCTTC
CASSSKPAEQFF
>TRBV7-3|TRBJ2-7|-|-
TGCGCCAGCAGCCAAACTGAGGACATCTTCTACGAGCAGTACTTC
CASSQTEDIFYEQYF
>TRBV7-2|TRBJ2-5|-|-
TGTGCCAGCACCCTGTGGGGAGAGATCCAAGAGACCCAGTACTTC
CASTLWGEIQETQYF
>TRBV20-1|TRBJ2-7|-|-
TGCAGTGCTGCTGGGGTGAGCTTCTCCTACGAGCAGTACTTC
CSAAGVSFSYEQYF
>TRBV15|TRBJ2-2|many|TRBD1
TGTGCCACCAGCGACACAACAGGGGTCAACGGGGAGCTGTTTTTT
CATSDTTGVNGELFF
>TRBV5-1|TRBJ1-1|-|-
TGCGCCAGCAGCTTTCATGTATCGATGAACACTGAAGCTTTCTTT
CASSFHVSMNTEAFF
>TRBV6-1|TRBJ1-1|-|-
TGTGCCAGCGGCCAACGTAGCACTGAAGCTTTCTTT
CASGQRSTEAFF
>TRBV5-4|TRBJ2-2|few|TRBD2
TGTGCCAGCAGCTTATTAGCGGGATTTAACACCGGGGAGCTGTTTTTT
CASSLLAGFNTGELFF
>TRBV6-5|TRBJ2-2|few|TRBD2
TGTGCCAGCAACCCTAGCGGGAGGGTAACCGGGGAGCTGTTTTTT
CASNPSGRVTGELFF
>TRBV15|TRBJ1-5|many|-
TGTGCCACCAGCACCCTCGGGGATACGGGTCAGCCCCAGCATTTT
CATSTLGDTGQPQHF
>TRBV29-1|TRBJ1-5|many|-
TGCAGCGTTGGGGAACAGCCCCAGCATTTT
CSVGEQPQHF
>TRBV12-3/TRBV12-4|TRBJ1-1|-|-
TGTGCCAGCAGTTTTGGGGGCGCGGGAGAAACTGAAGCTTTCTTT
CASSFGGAGETEAFF
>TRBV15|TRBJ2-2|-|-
TGTGCCACCAGCAGGCGTCGGGACACCGGGGAGCTGTTTTTT
CATSRRRDTGELFF
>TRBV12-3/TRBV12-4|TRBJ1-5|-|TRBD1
TGTGCCAGCAGTTCCATTGGGACAGGGTTGGGGGGGCAGCCCCAGCATTTT
CASSSIGTGLGGQPQHF
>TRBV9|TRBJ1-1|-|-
TGTGCCAGCAGGTCGGGGTATAGGTCTATGAACACTGAAGCTTTCTTT
CASRSGYRSMNTEAFF
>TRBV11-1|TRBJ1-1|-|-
TGTGCCAGCAGCTTAAGGTTGCGGGGTTGGACTGAAGCTTTCTTT
CASSLRLRGWTEAFF
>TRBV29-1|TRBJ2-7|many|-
TGCAGCGTCGCAAACCACGGCGGGTACGAGCAGTACTTC
CSVANHGGYEQYF